This passage covers 22 T cell receptor beta chains from one sample sequenced in a study of blood T cell repertoires in COVID-19. The data were produced by immunoSEQ multiplex PCR, yet TCRdb's version contains in-frame clones alone and is incomplete. The table lists roughly 50,000 clones, just over 90% of them singletons. The material sequenced was peripheral blood. These receptors all come from a man aged 70-80 years with acute or convalescent COVID-19.

V is TRBV14 and J is TRBJ1-2; 8 nucleotides line up with TRBD1. Trimming removed 1 base from V and 6 bases from J; junction bases left unmatched: 10. This CDR3 spans 16 amino acids. Germline V lookup: CDR1 SGHDN, CDR2 FVKESK. The CDR3 reads CASSQGSVRGHDGYTF. In DNA form, the CDR3 reads TGTGCCAGCAGCCAAGGATCGGTCAGGGGGCATGATGGCTACACCTTC.

This chain connects TRBV5-4 to TRBJ2-2; TRBD2 aligns across 9 bases. This CDR3 spans 15 amino acids. With 4 bases clipped from V and 9 bases from J, the junction kept 10 bases outside the gene matches. Germline V gives CDR1 SGHNT, CDR2 YYREEE (reference sequence). CDR3 region: CASSRGLATDRELFF. The DNA of the CDR3 is TGTGCCAGCAGCCGGGGACTAGCTACCGACCGGGAGCTGTTTTTT.

The CDR3 loop is CASSFYTGELFF. DNA of the CDR3: TGTGCCAGCAGCTTCTACACCGGGGAGCTGTTTTTT. The chain combines TRBV7-6 with TRBJ2-2, with D hard to call. Looked up from germline, CDR1 is SGHVS and CDR2 is FNYEAQ. Trimming removed 3 bases from V and 3 bases from J, with 2 bases in between. The CDR3 loop spans 12 amino acids.

V gene TRBV10-3 combines with J gene TRBJ1-2, with 10 bases that match TRBD1. Germline V gene sequence: CDR1 ENHRY, CDR2 SYGVKD. The CDR3 spans 12 residues. The V gene end was trimmed by 10 bases and the J gene end by 6 bases; junction bases not matched to a gene: 5. CDR3 residues: CATSGTGDGYTF. CDR3 DNA sequence: TGTGCCACTTCCGGGACAGGGGATGGCTACACCTTC.

The chain combines TRBV4-2 with TRBJ1-5; D might be TRBD1 (6 bases). Between the trimmed V and J ends, which lost 1 base and 0 bases, there was a span of 7 bases. The germline gives CDR1 LGHNA, CDR2 YNFKEQ. The length of the CDR3 is 15 residues. The CDR3 region is CASSQGQDSNQPQHF. The CDR3 nucleotides are TGTGCCAGCAGCCAAGGACAGGATAGCAATCAGCCCCAGCATTTT.

The chain employs TRBV19 and TRBJ1-2; 7 nucleotides agree with TRBD1. Germline values: CDR1 LNHDA, CDR2 SQIVND (reference sequence). CDR3 size: 17 residues. The J segment lost 4 bases and the V segment lost 5 bases, leaving 16 bases of the junction unmatched. CDR3 nucleotide sequence: TGTGCCAGTAGTTCCCGACAGGGAGCTTACAATTTCTATGGCTACACCTTC. This encodes CASSSRQGAYNFYGYTF.

The chain couples TRBV6-2 or TRBV6-3 to TRBJ1-6; D may be TRBD1 (6 bases). This CDR3 contains 16 residues. Germline CDR1 is MNHEY and CDR2 is SVGEGT. Trimming shortened V by 0 bases and J by 3 bases, and 9 bases separated the two germline ends. CDR3 sequence (DNA): TGTGCCAGCAGTTACTCCCTGGACAGCTATAATTCACCCCTCCACTTT. This sequence encodes CASSYSLDSYNSPLHF.

This clone was counted once. The J gene is TRBJ2-1, the V gene TRBV7-6; 10 bases align to TRBD2. The CDR3 is made up of 15 amino acids. The V gene's germline CDR1 is SGHVS and CDR2 FNYEAQ. Trimming at V came to 5 bases and at J to 4 bases, leaving 5 bases not matched to a gene. In DNA, the CDR3 is TGTGCCAGCAGCCAATCTAGCGGGGGATACAATGAGCAGTTCTTC. This translates into CASSQSSGGYNEQFF.

This chain joins TRBV14 and TRBJ2-7; no clear D gene. V was trimmed by 0 bases and J by 0 bases, leaving 9 bases between them. Germline V gene lookup returns CDR1 SGHDN and CDR2 FVKESK. This CDR3 spans 15 amino acids. CDR3 sequence reads: CASSQDHFSSYEQYF. The DNA for the CDR3 is TGTGCCAGCAGCCAAGATCATTTCAGCTCCTACGAGCAGTACTTC.

The V and J genes are TRBV3-1 (or the pseudogene TRBV3-2) and TRBJ2-7, with D perhaps matching TRBD2 (6 bases). There are 14 residues in the CDR3. V was clipped by 3 bases and J by 2 bases, with 11 bases between them. Per germline, CDR1 LGHDT and CDR2 YNNKEL (reference sequence). The CDR3 reads CASSHLGGPYEQYF. The CDR3 DNA reads as TGTGCCAGCAGCCACCTCGGGGGACCCTACGAGCAGTACTTC.

This clone is a singleton in its sample. The V and J genes are TRBV2 and TRBJ1-1; possibly TRBD1 for D (5 bases). This CDR3 spans 13 amino acids. V dropped 4 bases and J dropped 0 bases, with 6 bases sitting between them. The germline V gene encodes CDR1 SNHLY and CDR2 FYNNEI. CDR3 coding DNA: TGTGCCAGCAGTGGGGACTTGAACACTGAAGCTTTCTTT. The encoded protein is CASSGDLNTEAFF.

CDR3 nucleotide sequence: TGCGCCAGCAGCTTGTCGTGGCAGGCCACCTACGAGCAGTACTTC. Protein sequence: CASSLSWQATYEQYF. V and J are TRBV5-1 and TRBJ2-7; D not resolved. Germline lookup yields CDR1 SGHRS and CDR2 YFSETQ. This CDR3 is 15 amino acids long. Trimming took off 1 base at V and 2 bases at J, with 13 bases between the two ends.

The rearrangement links TRBV5-1 to TRBJ2-2; 12 bases line up with TRBD1. This CDR3 region has 19 residues. V trimming: 6 bases; J trimming: 2 bases; junction bases outside the gene matches: 14. Per the germline V gene, CDR1 is SGHRS and CDR2 is YFSETQ. The CDR3 here is CASNLGQGAIGTNTGELFF. In DNA form, the CDR3 reads TGCGCCAGCAATTTGGGACAGGGGGCGATTGGCACCAACACCGGGGAGCTGTTTTTT.

This chain joins TRBV27 and TRBJ2-7; D remains ambiguous. The CDR3 is 14 residues long. V lost 6 bases and J 4 bases, leaving 16 bases between the germline ends. CDR1 is MNHEY and CDR2 is SMNVEV in the germline V gene (reference sequence). The CDR3 spells CASSQRLQLYEQYF. The CDR3 DNA is TGTGCCAGCAGCCAAAGGTTACAGCTGTACGAGCAGTACTTC.

The genes are TRBV18 and TRBJ1-1; D uncertain. V was shortened by 2 bases and J by 2 bases, with 9 bases between the two germline ends. The CDR3 contains 14 residues. Germline V lookup: CDR1 KGHSH, CDR2 LQKENI. CDR3 sequence reads: CASSPNHSNTEAFF. In nucleotides, the CDR3 is TGTGCCAGCTCACCAAATCACAGCAACACTGAAGCTTTCTTT.

The V and J genes are TRBV7-9 and TRBJ2-1, with a possible D match to TRBD2 (5 bases). V was cut by 5 bases and J by 3 bases, with 17 bases left in between. The CDR3 spans 16 residues. Germline V gene data show CDR1 as SEHNR and CDR2 as FQNEAQ (reference sequence). CDR3 sequence reads: CASSPARGNYYNEQFF. The CDR3 nucleotides are TGTGCCAGCAGCCCCGCCCGGGGAAATTACTACAATGAGCAGTTCTTC. The variable domain in full, completed from reference TRBV7-9 and TRBJ2-1, reads DTGVSQNPRHKITKRGQNVTFRCDPISEHNRLYWYRQTLGQGPEFLTYFQNEAQLEKSRLLSDRFSAERPKGSFSTLEIQRTEQGDSAMYLCASSPARGNYYNEQFFGPGTRLTVL.

This chain joins TRBV11-2 and TRBJ2-3, with TRBD1 matching over 7 bases. V was pared by 6 bases and J by 4 bases, with 7 bases of the junction left unmatched. The germline gives CDR1 SGHAT, CDR2 FQNNGV. The CDR3 extends over 14 amino acids. CDR3 DNA sequence: TGTGCCAGCAGGTTCACAGGGGTAGCAGATACGCAGTATTTT. Translating gives CASRFTGVADTQYF.

V and J are TRBV11-3 and TRBJ2-5, with D possibly TRBD1 on 6 matching bases. Trimming removed 5 bases at V and 3 bases at J, with 16 bases between. The CDR3 runs to 15 residues. Germline lookup yields CDR1 SGHNT and CDR2 YENEEA. In nucleotides, the CDR3 is TGTGCCAGCAGCGACCGGGACACCGGGGAAGAGACCCAGTACTTC. Amino acids: CASSDRDTGEETQYF. The full variable domain, with the rest looked up from reference TRBV11-3 and TRBJ2-5, is EAGVVQSPRYKIIEKKQPVAFWCNPISGHNTLYWYLQNLGQGPELLIRYENEEAVDDSQLPKDRFSAERLKGVDSTLKIQPAELGDSAVYLCASSDRDTGEETQYFGPGTRLLVL.

This chain links TRBV12-3 or TRBV12-4 with TRBJ1-1; D is uncertain. This CDR3 comprises 12 residues. Trimming left V 7 bases short and J 8 bases short, with 14 bases between. CDR3 nucleotides: TGTGCCAGCACCGTATTCGCGGCAGAAGCTTTCTTT. Protein sequence: CASTVFAAEAFF.

The V gene is TRBV4-3, the J gene TRBJ2-1, with 8 bases lining up with TRBD2. Germline CDR1 LGHNA, CDR2 YSLEER. This CDR3 contains 16 residues. Trimming cost V 0 bases and J 8 bases; bases outside gene matches: 9. This chain's CDR3 is CASSQEARGGFDEQFF. The CDR3 DNA is TGCGCCAGCAGCCAAGAGGCCCGGGGGGGCTTCGATGAGCAGTTCTTC.

The chain couples TRBV6-6 to TRBJ1-4, with TRBD1 matching 7 bases. The CDR3 covers 14 residues. In germline, CDR1 is MNHNY, CDR2 SVGAGI (reference sequence). Unmatched junction bases numbered 4, after V lost 6 bases and J lost 3 bases. CDR3 protein: CASSDRVANEKLFF. The DNA for the CDR3 is TGTGCCAGCAGCGACAGGGTGGCTAATGAAAAACTGTTTTTT.

The chain employs TRBV29-1 and TRBJ2-5; D is possibly TRBD1 (6 bases). V was clipped by 4 bases and J by 3 bases, with 9 bases between them. The length of the CDR3 is 12 residues. From germline, CDR1 is SQVTM and CDR2 ANQGSEA. In DNA, the CDR3 is TGCAGCGTTGTCCACAGGGAAGAGACCCAGTACTTC. This codes for CSVVHREETQYF.